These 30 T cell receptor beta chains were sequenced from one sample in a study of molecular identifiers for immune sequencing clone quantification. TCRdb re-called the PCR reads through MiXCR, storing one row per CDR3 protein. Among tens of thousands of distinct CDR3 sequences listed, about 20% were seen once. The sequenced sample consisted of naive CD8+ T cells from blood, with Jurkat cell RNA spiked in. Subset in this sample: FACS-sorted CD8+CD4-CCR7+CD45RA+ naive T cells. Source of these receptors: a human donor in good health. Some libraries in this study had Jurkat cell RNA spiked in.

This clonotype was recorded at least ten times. The CDR3 bases are TGTGCCAGCAGCTTCCCCCCTACAGGCTCGGCCGGGGAGCTGTTTTTT. Translated, it gives CASSFPPTGSAGELFF. The V gene is TRBV7-9, the J gene TRBJ2-2, with D maybe TRBD1 (5 bases). Trimming took off 3 bases at V and 6 bases at J, with 17 bases between the two ends. The CDR3 contains 16 residues. Germline V gene data show CDR1 as SEHNR and CDR2 as FQNEAQ (reference sequence).

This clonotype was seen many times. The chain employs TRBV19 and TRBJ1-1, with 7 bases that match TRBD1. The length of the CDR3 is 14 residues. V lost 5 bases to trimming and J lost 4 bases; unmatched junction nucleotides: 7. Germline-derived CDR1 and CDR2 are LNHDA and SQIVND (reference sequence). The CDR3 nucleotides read TGTGCCAGTAGTGCCTTTCAGGGGGGCACTGAAGCTTTCTTT. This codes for CASSAFQGGTEAFF.

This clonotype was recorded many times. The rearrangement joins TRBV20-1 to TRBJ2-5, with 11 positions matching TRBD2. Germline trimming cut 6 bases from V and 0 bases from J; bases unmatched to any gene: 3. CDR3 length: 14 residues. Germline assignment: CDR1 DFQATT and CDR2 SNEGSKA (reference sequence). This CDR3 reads CSARTSGYQETQYF. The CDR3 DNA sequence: TGCAGTGCCAGGACTAGCGGGTACCAAGAGACCCAGTACTTC.

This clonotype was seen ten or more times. CDR3 nucleotide sequence: TGTGCCAGCAGTTTGACTAGCGGGTTCTCGGCCACCGGGGAGCTGTTTTTT. Its translation: CASSLTSGFSATGELFF. The V call is TRBV6-5, the J call TRBJ2-2; TRBD2 matches 10 bases. With 4 bases clipped from V and 4 bases from J, the junction kept 9 bases outside the gene matches. This CDR3 contains 17 residues. Germline loops: CDR1 MNHEY, CDR2 SVGAGI.

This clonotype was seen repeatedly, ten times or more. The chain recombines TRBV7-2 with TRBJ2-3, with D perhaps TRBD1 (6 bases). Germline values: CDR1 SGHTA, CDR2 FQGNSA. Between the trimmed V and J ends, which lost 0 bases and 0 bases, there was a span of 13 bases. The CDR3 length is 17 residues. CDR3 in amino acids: CASSLALRGTSTDTQYF. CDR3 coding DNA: TGTGCCAGCAGCTTAGCGCTAAGGGGGACCAGCACAGATACGCAGTATTTT.

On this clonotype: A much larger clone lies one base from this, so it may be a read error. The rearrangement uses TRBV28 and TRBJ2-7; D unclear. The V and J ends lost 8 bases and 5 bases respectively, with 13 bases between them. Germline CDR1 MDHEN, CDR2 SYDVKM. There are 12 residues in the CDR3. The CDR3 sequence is CASGPPLDEQYF. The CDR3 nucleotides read TGTGCCAGCGGTCCACCCCTCGACGAGCAGTACTTC. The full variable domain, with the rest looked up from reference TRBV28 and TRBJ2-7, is DVKVTQSSRYLVKRTGEKVFLECVQDMDHENMFWYRQDPGLGLRLIYFSYDVKMKEKGDIPEGYSVSREKKERFSLILESASTNQTSMYLCASGPPLDEQYFGPGTRLTVT.

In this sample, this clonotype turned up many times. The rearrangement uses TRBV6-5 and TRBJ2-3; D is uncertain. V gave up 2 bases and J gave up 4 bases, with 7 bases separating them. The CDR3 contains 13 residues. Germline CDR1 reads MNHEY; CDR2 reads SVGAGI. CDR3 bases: TGTGCCAGCAGTTACGGTGGAGCAGATACGCAGTATTTT. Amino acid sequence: CASSYGGADTQYF.

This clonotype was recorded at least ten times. Here the CDR3 reads CASSLLSTSGGGEQYF. As DNA, the CDR3 is TGTGCCAGCAGTTTGTTGTCGACTAGCGGGGGGGGCGAGCAGTACTTC. The V call is TRBV27, the J call TRBJ2-7, with 14 nucleotides matching TRBD2. In germline, CDR1 is MNHEY, CDR2 SMNVEV (reference sequence). J lost 6 bases, V lost 3 bases, and 7 bases had no gene match. The CDR3 runs to 16 residues.

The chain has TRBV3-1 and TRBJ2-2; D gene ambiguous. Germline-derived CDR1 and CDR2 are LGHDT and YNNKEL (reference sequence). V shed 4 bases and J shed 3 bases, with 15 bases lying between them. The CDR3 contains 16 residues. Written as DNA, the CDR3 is TGTGCCAGCAGCCCAGTTATAGACCTTTACACCGGGGAGCTGTTTTTT. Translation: CASSPVIDLYTGELFF.

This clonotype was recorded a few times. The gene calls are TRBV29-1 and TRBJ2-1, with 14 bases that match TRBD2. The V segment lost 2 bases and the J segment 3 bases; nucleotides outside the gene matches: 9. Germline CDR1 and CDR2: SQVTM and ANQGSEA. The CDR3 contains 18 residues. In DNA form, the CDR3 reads TGCAGCGTTGAAAGGGGACTAGCGGGAGTTTCAAGCTACAATGAGCAGTTCTTC. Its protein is CSVERGLAGVSSYNEQFF.

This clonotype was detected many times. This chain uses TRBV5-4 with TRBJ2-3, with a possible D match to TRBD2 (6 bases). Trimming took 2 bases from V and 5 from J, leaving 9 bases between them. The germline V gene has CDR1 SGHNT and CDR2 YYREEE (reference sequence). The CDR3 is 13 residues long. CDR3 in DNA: TGTGCCAGCAGCTTACCGGGAGAAGATACGCAGTATTTT. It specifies CASSLPGEDTQYF.

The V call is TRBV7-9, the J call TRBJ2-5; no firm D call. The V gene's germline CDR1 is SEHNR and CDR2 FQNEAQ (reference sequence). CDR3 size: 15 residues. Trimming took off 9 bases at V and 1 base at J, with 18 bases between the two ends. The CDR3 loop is CASSIPTASQETQYF. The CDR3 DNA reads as TGTGCCAGTTCCATCCCTACAGCGAGCCAAGAGACCCAGTACTTC.

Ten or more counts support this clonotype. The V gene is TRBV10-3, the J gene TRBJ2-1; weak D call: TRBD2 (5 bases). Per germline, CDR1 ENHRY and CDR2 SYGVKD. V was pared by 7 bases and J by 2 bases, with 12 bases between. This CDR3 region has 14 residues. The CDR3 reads CAIKTSGTYNEQFF. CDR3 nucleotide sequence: TGTGCCATCAAGACGAGCGGAACCTACAATGAGCAGTTCTTC.

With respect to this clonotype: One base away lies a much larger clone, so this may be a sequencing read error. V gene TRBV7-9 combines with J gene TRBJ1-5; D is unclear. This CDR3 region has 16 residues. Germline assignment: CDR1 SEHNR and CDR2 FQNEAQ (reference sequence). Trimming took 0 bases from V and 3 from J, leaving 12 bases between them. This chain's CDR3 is CASSLAVSDNNQPQHF. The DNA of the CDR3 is TGTGCCAGCAGCTTAGCGGTTTCAGATAACAATCAGCCCCAGCATTTT. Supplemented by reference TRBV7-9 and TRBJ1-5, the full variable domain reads DTGVSQNPRHKITKRGQNVTFRCDPISEHNRLYWYRQTLGQGPEFLTYFQNEAQLEKSRLLSDRFSAERPKGSFSTLEIQRTEQGDSAMYLCASSLAVSDNNQPQHFGDGTRLSIL.

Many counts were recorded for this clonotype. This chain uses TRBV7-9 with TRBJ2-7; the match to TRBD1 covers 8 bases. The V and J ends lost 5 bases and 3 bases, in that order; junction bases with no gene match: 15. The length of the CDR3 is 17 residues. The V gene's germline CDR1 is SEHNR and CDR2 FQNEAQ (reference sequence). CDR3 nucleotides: TGTGCCAGCAGCGCACCACCGAGACAGGGGCAAATCTACGAGCAGTACTTC. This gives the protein CASSAPPRQGQIYEQYF.

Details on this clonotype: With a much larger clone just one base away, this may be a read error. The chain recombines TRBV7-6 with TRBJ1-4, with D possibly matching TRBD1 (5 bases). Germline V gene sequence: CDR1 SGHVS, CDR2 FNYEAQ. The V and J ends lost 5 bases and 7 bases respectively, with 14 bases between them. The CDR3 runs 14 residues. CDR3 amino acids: CASSPSEGSEKLFF. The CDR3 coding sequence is TGTGCCAGCAGCCCCTCGGAGGGGAGTGAAAAACTGTTTTTT.

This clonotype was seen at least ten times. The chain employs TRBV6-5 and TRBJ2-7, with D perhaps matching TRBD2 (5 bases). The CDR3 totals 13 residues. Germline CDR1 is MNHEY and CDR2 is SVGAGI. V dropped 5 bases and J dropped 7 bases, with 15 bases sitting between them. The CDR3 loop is CASSTGSVREQYF. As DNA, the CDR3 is TGTGCCAGCAGTACGGGGTCTGTTCGAGAGCAGTACTTC.

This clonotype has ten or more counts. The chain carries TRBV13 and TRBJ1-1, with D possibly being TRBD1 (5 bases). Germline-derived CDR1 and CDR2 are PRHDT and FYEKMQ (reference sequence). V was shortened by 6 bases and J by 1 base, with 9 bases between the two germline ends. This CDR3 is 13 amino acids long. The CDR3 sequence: CASSSDRNTEAFF. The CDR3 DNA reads TGTGCCAGCAGTTCCGACAGGAACACTGAAGCTTTCTTT.

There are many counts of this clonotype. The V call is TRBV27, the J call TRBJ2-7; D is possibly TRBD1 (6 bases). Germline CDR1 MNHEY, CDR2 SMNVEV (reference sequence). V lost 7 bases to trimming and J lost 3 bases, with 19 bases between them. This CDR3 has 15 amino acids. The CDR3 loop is CASTSGHGRVYEQYF. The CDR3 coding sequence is TGTGCCAGCACTTCGGGACACGGAAGAGTCTACGAGCAGTACTTC.

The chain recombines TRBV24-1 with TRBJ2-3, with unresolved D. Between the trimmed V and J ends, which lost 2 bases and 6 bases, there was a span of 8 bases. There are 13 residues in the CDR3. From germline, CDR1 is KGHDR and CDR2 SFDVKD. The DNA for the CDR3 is TGTGCCACCAGTGATTCAAGTTCGGATACGCAGTATTTT. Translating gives CATSDSSSDTQYF.

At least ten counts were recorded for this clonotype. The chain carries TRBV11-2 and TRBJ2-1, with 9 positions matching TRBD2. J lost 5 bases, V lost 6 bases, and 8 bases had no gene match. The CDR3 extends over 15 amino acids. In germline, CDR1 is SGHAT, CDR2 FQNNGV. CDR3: CASSSLASGDNEQFF. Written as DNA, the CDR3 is TGTGCCAGCAGTTCCCTGGCTAGCGGGGACAATGAGCAGTTCTTC.

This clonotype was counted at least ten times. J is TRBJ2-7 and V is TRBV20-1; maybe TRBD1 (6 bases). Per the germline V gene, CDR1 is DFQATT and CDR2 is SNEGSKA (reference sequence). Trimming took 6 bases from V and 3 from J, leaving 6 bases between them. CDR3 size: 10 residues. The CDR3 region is CSADSYEQYF. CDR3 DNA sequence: TGCAGTGCGGACAGCTACGAGCAGTACTTC.

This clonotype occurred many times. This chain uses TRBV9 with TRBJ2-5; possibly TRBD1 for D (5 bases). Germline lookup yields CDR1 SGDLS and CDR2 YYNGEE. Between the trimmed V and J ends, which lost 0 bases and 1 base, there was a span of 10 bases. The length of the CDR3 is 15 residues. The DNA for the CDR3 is TGTGCCAGCAGCGTAGGCGGACAAATCCAAGAGACCCAGTACTTC. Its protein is CASSVGGQIQETQYF.

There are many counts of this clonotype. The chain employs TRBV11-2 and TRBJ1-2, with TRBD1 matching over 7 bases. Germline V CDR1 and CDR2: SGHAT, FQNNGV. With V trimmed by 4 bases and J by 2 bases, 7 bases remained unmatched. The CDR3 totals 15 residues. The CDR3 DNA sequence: TGTGCCAGCAGCTCTACCCTACAGGGGAACTATGGCTACACCTTC. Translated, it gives CASSSTLQGNYGYTF.

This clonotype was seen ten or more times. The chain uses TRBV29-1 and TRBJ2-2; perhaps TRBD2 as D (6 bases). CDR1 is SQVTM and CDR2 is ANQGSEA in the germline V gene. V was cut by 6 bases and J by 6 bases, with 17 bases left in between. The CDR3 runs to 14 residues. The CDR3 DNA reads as TGCAGCGTCTATCTAGCGCGGATCCCCGGGGAGCTGTTTTTT. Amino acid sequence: CSVYLARIPGELFF.

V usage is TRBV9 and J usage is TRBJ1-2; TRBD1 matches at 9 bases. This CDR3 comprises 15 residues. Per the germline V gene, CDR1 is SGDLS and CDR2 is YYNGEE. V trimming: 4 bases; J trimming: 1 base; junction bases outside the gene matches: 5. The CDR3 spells CASSSLTGGNYGYTF. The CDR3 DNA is TGTGCCAGCAGCTCTTTGACAGGGGGTAACTATGGCTACACCTTC.

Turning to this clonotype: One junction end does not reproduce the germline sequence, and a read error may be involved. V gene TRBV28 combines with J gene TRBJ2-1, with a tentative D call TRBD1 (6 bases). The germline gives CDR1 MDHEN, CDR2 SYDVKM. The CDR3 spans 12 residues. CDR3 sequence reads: CASSLEGGWSIF. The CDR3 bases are TGTGCCAGCAGTTTAGAAGGGGGATGGTCTATTTTC.

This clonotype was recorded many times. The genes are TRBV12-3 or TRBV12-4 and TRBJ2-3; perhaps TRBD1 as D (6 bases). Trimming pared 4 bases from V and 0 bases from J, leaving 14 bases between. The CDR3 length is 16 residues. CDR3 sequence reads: CASSSPGTTSTDTQYF. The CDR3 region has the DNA TGTGCCAGCAGTTCTCCGGGGACAACTAGCACAGATACGCAGTATTTT.

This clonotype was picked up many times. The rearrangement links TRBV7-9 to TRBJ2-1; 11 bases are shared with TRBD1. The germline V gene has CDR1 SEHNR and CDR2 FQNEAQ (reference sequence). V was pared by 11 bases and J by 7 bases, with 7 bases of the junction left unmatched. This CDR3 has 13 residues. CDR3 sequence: CAGEGQGANEQFF. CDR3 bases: TGTGCCGGCGAAGGACAGGGGGCTAATGAGCAGTTCTTC. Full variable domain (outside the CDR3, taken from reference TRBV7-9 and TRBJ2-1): DTGVSQNPRHKITKRGQNVTFRCDPISEHNRLYWYRQTLGQGPEFLTYFQNEAQLEKSRLLSDRFSAERPKGSFSTLEIQRTEQGDSAMYLCAGEGQGANEQFFGPGTRLTVL.

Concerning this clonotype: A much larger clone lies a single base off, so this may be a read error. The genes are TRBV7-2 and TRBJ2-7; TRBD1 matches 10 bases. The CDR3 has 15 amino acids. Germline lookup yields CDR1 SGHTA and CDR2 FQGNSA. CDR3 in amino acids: CASSPLGQGRYGQYF. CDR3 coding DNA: TGTGCCAGCAGCCCTCTGGGACAGGGGCGATACGGGCAGTACTTC. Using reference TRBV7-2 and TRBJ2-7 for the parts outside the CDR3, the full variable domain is GAGVSQSPSNKVTEKGKDVELRCDPISGHTALYWYRQSLGQGLEFLIYFQGNSAPDKSGLPSDRFSAERTGGSVSTLTIQRTQQEDSAVYLCASSPLGQGRYGQYFGPGTRLTVT.